The subject of this entry is one T cell receptor beta chain. Its antigen is still unknown. The data stem from a study of cytomegalovirus exposure and HLA in healthy donors. Germline V gene sequence: CDR1 LNHNV, CDR2 YYDKDF (reference sequence). The CDR3 loop spans 19 amino acids. Trimming cost V 0 bases and J 8 bases; bases outside gene matches: 20. Study results and caveats: Later work showed greater clonal expansion in HLA-associated TCR beta chains than in equally common others. Most likely, a cluster of highly shared sequence variants arose as a sequencing artifact.

Primers included in the PCR were 60 Vbeta and 13 Jbeta primers. Study processing details: Later analysis identified approximately 88 million unique TCR beta chains, approximately 11 million shared. Method: immunoSEQ multiplex PCR; TCRdb's copy keeps in-frame clones and lacks some. D and trimming were read from the DNA, whereas the V and J calls and clone size are those reported in that table. This table holds some 180,000 clones, approximately 9.5% found once. The specimen was PBMCs. This chain links TRBV15 with TRBJ1-2, with 8 nucleotides matching TRBD1. This TCR was recovered from a woman aged 30 to 39 in good health and CMV-seropositive. CDR3 in amino acids: CATSRETGTGFSSGWGYTF. DNA for the CDR3: TGTGCCACCAGCAGAGAAACGGGGACAGGTTTTTCTTCGGGGTGGGGCTACACCTTC. Full variable domain (outside the CDR3, taken from reference TRBV15 and TRBJ1-2): DAMVIQNPRYQVTQFGKPVTLSCSQTLNHNVMYWYQQKSSQAPKLLFHYYDKDFNNEADTPDNFQSRRPNTSFCFLDIRSPGLGDTAMYLCATSRETGTGFSSGWGYTFGSGTRLTVV.